What follows is one T cell receptor (beta chain) and its context. Its cognate antigen has yet to be identified. Nothing much larger sits one base from this clone, and base qualities are not available. The study excluded patients with uncontrolled infections, other autoimmune diseases, pregnancy or lactation. Diagnoses were based on clinical symptoms, serum thyroxine and TRAb, thyroid ultrasound and orbital computed tomography. Total RNA was extracted using Trizol reagent, and RNA quality was assessed on an Agilent 2100 Bioanalyzer. This entry comes from a study of T cells in Graves' hyperthyroidism and ophthalmopathy (dated by TCRdb to between 2019 and 2020). Study-wide context: TCR V-J signatures able to tell the groups apart were searched for in a discovery cohort of some 97 patients, of whom 40 to 45 had Graves' ophthalmopathy and about 60 had stable Graves' hyperthyroidism. Prospective prediction of ophthalmopathy was tested in an independent validation cohort consisting of 18 hyperthyroidism patients and more than 15 patients who later progressed to ophthalmopathy. The roughly 90 discovery patients were divided at random into training and test sets in a 7:3 ratio. In addition, the study compared T-cell repertoires in thyroid tissue and in blood from five or six Graves' hyperthyroidism patients. Once sampling was done, hyperthyroidism patients were given methimazole at a starting dose of 30 mg daily, whereas ophthalmopathy patients were given high-dose intravenous methylprednisolone. According to the paper, TCR Vbeta CDR3 sequencing was carried out on some 140 peripheral blood samples, which came from about 45 ophthalmopathy, around 75 hyperthyroidism and some 17 progressor patients. The full study reports these points: Sample size was not statistically predetermined, and investigators were not blinded to group allocation. A 13 V-J signature model separated ophthalmopathy from stable hyperthyroidism, with roughly 88% sensitivity and about 81% specificity in cross-validation and 80%/75% in testing. Most expanded thyroid clonotypes (frequency above 0.001) were also found in blood, which suggests that blood repertoires may mirror thyroid immune responses. In validation, the model predicted progression to ophthalmopathy with just under 71% sensitivity and around 72% specificity, a median of roughly seven months before onset.

CDR3 length: 14 amino acids, cysteine to phenylalanine. The sequence is cut down to CDR3 DNA, 42 bases in frame from base 1. The germline V gene (reference sequence) sets CDR1 to LNHNV and CDR2 to YYDKDF. From V the trimming removes 11 bases and from J it removes 8 bases, while the gene matches leave 15 bases of the junction unaccounted for. The TCR beta CDR3 regions were amplified from the RNA transcripts. The first round of RT-PCR for the TCR CDR3 was performed with the HTBI primer set and the Qiagen OneStep RT-PCR kit. Libraries were constructed in a second round of multiplex PCR, after which size selection and purification were performed. Libraries were sequenced paired-end with 100 bp reads on an Illumina HiSeq2000. Concerning the study's data processing: SOAPnuke was used to process the raw data, with reads discarded if the reads contained adapters or uncalled bases, had a mean Phred below 15, or lacked an exact constant-primer or identifier match. COPE v1.2.5 was used to merge high-quality paired reads, and clonotypes were defined as unique nucleotide sequences. Clonotypes were aligned to IMGT TRBV, TRBD and TRBJ reference segments using MiTCR v1.1. The analysis was restricted to V-J combinations with a frequency above 0.0001, which together covered approximately 99% of the repertoires. A TCS score was defined as the ratio of F50 (clonal expansion) to E x V (chaos), with BLOSUM62-based TCRdist applied between CDR3 peptides within each V-J. Welch's t-statistics and random forest reduced several hundred V-J features to 10 to 15, which were used in a naive Bayes classifier (R e1071). The similarity between thyroid and blood repertoires was quantified using the Morisita-Horn index. TCRdb took the public reads, trimmed them with fastp at Q25, ran MiXCR for clone calling and kept in-frame beta chains. Each entry merges the rows of one CDR3 protein and shows their most common DNA and genes. These V and J calls are TCRdb output, not the study's own analysis. In this sample the table shows about 570,000 distinct CDR3 sequences, around 46% of which occur a single time. Clones ranked in the top ten supply 15% to 20% of the sample.

The specimen sequenced was peripheral blood or thyroid tissue (not recorded which). The TCR sequence derives from an adult woman with Graves' disease, either hyperthyroidism or ophthalmopathy (not recorded which). The chain is assembled from TRBV15 and TRBJ1-5, with TRBD1 identical over 7 junction bases. The nucleotides read TGTGCCTCTAAGACAGGGACAGAGGGCAAGCCCCAGCATTTT. The encoded protein is CASKTGTEGKPQHF.